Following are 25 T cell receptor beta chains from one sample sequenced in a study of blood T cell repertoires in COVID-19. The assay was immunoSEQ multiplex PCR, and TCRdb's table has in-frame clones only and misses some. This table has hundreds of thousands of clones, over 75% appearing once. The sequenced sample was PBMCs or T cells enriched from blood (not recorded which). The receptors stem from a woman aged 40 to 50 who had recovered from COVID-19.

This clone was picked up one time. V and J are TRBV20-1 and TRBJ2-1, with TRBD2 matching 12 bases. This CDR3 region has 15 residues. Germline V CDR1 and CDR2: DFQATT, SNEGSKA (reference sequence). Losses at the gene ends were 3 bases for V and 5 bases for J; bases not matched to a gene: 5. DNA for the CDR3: TGCAGTGCTAGTCCACCTAGCGGGGGGGACAATGAGCAGTTCTTC. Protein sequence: CSASPPSGGDNEQFF.

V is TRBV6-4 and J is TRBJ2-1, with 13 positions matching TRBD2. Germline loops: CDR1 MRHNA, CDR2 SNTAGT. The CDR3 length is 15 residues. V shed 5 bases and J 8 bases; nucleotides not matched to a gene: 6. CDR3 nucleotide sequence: TGTGCCAGCAGTTTACTAGCGGGGGGGGACGATGAGCAGTTCTTC. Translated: CASSLLAGGDDEQFF.

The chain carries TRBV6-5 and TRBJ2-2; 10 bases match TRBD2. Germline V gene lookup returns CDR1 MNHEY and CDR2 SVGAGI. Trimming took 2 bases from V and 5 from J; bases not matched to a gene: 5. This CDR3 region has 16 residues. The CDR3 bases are TGTGCCAGCAGTTACGAGCTAGCGGGAGTAACCGGGGAGCTGTTTTTT. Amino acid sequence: CASSYELAGVTGELFF.

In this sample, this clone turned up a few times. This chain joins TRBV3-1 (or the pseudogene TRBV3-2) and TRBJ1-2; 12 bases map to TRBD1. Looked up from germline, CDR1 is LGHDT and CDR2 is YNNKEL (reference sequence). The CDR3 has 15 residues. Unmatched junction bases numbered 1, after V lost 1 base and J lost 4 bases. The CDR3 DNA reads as TGTGCCAGCAGCCAAGCGGGACAGGGGGCCTATGGCTACACCTTC. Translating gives CASSQAGQGAYGYTF.

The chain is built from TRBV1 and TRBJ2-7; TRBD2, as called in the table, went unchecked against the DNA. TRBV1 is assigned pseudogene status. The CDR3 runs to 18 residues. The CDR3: CTSSQRGTVGGLGYEQYF. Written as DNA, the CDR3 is TGCACCAGCAGCCAACGAGGTACGGTAGGCGGTCTCGGCTACGAGCAGTACTTC.

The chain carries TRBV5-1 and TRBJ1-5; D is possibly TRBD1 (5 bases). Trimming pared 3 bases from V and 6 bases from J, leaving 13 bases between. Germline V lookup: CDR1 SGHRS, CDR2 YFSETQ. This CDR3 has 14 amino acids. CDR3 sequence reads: CASSSGQPGQPQHF. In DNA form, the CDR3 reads TGCGCCAGCAGCTCAGGACAACCCGGTCAGCCCCAGCATTTT.

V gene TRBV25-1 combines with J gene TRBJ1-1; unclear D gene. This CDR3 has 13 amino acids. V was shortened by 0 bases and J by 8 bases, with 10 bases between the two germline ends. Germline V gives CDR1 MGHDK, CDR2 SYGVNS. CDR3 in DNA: TGTGCCAGCAGTGAATATAAGTGGGCCGAAGCTTTCTTT. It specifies CASSEYKWAEAFF.

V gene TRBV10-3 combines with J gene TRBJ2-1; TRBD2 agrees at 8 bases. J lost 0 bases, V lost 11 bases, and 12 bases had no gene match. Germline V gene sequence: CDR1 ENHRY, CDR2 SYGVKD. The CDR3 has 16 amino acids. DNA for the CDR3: TGTGCCCCCTGCCCCCTAGCGGGTAGCTCCTACAATGAGCAGTTCTTC. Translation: CAPCPLAGSSYNEQFF.

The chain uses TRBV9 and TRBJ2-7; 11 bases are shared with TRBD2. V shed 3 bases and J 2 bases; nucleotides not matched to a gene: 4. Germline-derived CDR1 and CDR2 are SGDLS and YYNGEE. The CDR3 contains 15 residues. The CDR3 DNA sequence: TGTGCCAGCAGCGCCGGGACTAGCGGCGCCTACGAGCAGTACTTC. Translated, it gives CASSAGTSGAYEQYF.

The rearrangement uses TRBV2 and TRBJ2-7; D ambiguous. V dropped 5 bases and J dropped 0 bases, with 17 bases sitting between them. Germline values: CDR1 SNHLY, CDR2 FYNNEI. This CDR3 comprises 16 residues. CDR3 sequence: CASSYPLDSSSYEQYF. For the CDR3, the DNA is TGTGCCAGCAGTTACCCTCTCGACTCCAGCTCCTACGAGCAGTACTTC.

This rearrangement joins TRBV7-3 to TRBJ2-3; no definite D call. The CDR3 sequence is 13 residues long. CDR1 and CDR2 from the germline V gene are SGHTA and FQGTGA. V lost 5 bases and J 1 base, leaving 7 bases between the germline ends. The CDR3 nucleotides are TGTGCCAGCAGCAGTCCGGGCACAGATACGCAGTATTTT. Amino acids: CASSSPGTDTQYF.

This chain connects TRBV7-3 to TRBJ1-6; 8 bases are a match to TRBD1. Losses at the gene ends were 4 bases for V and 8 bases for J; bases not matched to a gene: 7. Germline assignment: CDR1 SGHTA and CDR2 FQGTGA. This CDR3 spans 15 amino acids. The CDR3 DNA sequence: TGTGCCAGCAGCTACACAGGGGGTTGGGATTCACCCCTCCACTTT. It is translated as CASSYTGGWDSPLHF. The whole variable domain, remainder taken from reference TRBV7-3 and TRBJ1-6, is GAGVSQTPSNKVTEKGKYVELRCDPISGHTALYWYRQSLGQGPEFLIYFQGTGAADDSGLPNDRFFAVRPEGSVSTLKIQRTERGDSAVYLCASSYTGGWDSPLHFGNGTRLTVT.

The CDR3 protein is CASSLIRGGGNIQYF. The CDR3 DNA follows: TGTGCCAGCAGCTTAATCAGGGGAGGGGGTAACATTCAGTACTTC. This chain links TRBV11-2 with TRBJ2-4, with D possibly being TRBD2 (7 bases). The CDR3 loop spans 15 amino acids. Germline V gene data show CDR1 as SGHAT and CDR2 as FQNNGV. V was trimmed by 2 bases and J by 7 bases, leaving 15 bases between them.

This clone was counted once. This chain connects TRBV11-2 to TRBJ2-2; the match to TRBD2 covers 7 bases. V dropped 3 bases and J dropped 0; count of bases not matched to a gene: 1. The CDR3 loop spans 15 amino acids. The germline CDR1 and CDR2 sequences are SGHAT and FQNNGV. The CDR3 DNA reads TGTGCCAGCAGCTTCAGCGGGACGAACACCGGGGAGCTGTTTTTT. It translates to CASSFSGTNTGELFF. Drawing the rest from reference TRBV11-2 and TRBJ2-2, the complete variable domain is EAGVAQSPRYKIIEKRQSVAFWCNPISGHATLYWYQQILGQGPKLLIQFQNNGVVDDSQLPKDRFSAERLKGVDSTLKIQPAKLEDSAVYLCASSFSGTNTGELFFGEGSRLTVL.

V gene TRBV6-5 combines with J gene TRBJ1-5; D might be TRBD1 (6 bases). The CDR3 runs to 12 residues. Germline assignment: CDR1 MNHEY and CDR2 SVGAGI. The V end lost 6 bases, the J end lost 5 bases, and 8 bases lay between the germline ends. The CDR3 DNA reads TGTGCCAGCAGACAGGGTTATCAGCCCCAGCATTTT. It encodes CASRQGYQPQHF.

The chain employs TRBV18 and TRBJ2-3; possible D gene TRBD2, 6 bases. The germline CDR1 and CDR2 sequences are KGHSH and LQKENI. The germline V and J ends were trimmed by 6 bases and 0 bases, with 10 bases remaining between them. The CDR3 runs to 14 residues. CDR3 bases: TGTGCCAGCTCTCCGGGAGCTAGCACAGATACGCAGTATTTT. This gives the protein CASSPGASTDTQYF.

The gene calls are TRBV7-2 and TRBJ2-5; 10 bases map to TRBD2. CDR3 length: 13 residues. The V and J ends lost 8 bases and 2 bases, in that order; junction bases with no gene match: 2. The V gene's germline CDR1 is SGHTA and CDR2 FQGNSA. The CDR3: CASLLAGQETQYF. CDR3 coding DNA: TGTGCCAGCCTACTAGCGGGGCAAGAGACCCAGTACTTC. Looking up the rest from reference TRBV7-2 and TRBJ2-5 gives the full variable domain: GAGVSQSPSNKVTEKGKDVELRCDPISGHTALYWYRQSLGQGLEFLIYFQGNSAPDKSGLPSDRFSAERTGGSVSTLTIQRTQQEDSAVYLCASLLAGQETQYFGPGTRLLVL.

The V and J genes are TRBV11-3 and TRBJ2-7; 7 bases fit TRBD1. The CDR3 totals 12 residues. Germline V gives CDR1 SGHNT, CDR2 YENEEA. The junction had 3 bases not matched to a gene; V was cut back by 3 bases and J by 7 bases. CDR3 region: CASSFSGGEQYF. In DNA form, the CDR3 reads TGTGCCAGCAGCTTTTCAGGGGGTGAGCAGTACTTC.

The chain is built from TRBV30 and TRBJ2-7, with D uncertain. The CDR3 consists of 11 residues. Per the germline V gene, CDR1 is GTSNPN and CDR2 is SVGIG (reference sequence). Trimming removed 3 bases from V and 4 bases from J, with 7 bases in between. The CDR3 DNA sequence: TGTGCCTGGAGCACTAAATACGAGCAGTACTTC. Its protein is CAWSTKYEQYF.

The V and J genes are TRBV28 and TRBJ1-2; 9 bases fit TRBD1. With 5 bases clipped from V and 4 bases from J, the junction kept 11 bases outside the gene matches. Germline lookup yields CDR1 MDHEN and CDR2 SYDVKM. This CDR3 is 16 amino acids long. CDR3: CASSLAGTGSFYGYTF. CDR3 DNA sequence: TGTGCCAGCAGTCTTGCCGGGACAGGGTCTTTCTATGGCTACACCTTC.

The CDR3 loop reads CASRAGGDTQYF. Here the CDR3 DNA reads TGTGCCAGCAGGGCAGGGGGAGATACGCAGTATTTT. The rearrangement uses TRBV27 and TRBJ2-3, with 7 bases identical to TRBD1. The junction had 2 bases not matched to a gene; V was cut back by 6 bases and J by 5 bases. Germline V CDR1 and CDR2: MNHEY, SMNVEV (reference sequence). This CDR3 comprises 12 residues.

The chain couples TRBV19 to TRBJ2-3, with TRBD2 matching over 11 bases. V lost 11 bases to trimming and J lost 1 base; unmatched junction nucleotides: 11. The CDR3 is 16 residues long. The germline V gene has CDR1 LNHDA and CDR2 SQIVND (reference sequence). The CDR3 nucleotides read TGTGCCTGTTCCGGGACTAGCGGCCCTGGCACAGATACGCAGTATTTT. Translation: CACSGTSGPGTDTQYF.

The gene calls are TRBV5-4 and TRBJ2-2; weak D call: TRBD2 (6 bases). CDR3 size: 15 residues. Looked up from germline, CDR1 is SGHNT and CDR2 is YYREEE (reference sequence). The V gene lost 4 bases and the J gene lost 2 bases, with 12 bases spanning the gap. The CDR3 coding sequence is TGTGCCAGCAGCCCTGGGACTTTCAACACCGGGGAGCTGTTTTTT. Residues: CASSPGTFNTGELFF.

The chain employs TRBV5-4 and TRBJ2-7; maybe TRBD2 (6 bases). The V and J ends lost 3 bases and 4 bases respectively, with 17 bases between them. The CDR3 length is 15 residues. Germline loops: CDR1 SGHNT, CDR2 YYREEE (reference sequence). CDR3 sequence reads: CASSWGGGESYEQYF. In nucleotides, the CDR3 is TGTGCCAGCAGCTGGGGCGGCGGGGAGTCGTACGAGCAGTACTTC. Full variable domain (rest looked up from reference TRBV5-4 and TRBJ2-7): ETGVTQSPTHLIKTRGQQVTLRCSSQSGHNTVSWYQQALGQGPQFIFQYYREEENGRGNFPPRFSGLQFPNYSSELNVNALELDDSALYLCASSWGGGESYEQYFGPGTRLTVT.

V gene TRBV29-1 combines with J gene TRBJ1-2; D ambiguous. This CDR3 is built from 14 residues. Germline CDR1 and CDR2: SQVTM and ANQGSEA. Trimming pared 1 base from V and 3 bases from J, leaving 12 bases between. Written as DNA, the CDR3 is TGCAGCGTTGAAGGGCGGGGAGGGTACTATGGCTACACCTTC. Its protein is CSVEGRGGYYGYTF.